The text below deals with one T cell receptor (beta chain). Antigen specificity is unknown. This sample was included in a study of OX40 agonist ivuxolimab in advanced cancers. Study-level results: Low normalized T-cell clonal expansion was additionally recorded for some nonresponders.

Germline CDR1 is SGHAT and CDR2 is FQNNGV. V shed 5 bases and J 3 bases; nucleotides not matched to a gene: 1. This CDR3 region has 13 residues. The protocol was immunoSEQ multiplex PCR, while the TCRdb copy is restricted to in-frame clones and leaves out a portion. Of 70,000 or so clones listed, less than 90% are singletons. The sample consisted of CD4+ or CD8+ T cells sorted from blood, taken in a trial of the OX40 agonist ivuxolimab. The TCR comes from an adult with an advanced solid tumor such as melanoma, head and neck, liver or kidney cancer. This chain connects TRBV11-2 to TRBJ2-7; 10 nucleotides match TRBD1. As DNA, the CDR3 is TGTGCCAGCAGCAGGACAGGGGGCTACGAGCAGTACTTC. Amino acid sequence: CASSRTGGYEQYF.